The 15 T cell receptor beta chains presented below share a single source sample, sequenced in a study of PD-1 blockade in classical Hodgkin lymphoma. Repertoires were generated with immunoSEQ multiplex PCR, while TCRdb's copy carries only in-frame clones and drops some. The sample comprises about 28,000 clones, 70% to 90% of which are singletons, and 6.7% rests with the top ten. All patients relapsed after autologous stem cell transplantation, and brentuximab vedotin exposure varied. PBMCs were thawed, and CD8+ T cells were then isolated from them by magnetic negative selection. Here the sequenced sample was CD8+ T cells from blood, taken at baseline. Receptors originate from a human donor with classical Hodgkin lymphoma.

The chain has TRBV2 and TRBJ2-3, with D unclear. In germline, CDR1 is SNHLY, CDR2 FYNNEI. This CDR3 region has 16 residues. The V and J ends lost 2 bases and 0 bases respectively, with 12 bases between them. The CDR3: CASSERTSASTDTQYF. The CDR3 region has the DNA TGTGCCAGCAGTGAAAGGACGTCCGCTAGCACAGATACGCAGTATTTT.

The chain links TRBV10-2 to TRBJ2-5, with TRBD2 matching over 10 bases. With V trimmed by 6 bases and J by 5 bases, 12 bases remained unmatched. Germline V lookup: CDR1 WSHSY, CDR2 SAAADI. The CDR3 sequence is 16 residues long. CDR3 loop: CASSGPSGRAWETQYF. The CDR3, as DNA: TGCGCCAGCAGCGGGCCGAGCGGGAGGGCGTGGGAGACCCAGTACTTC.

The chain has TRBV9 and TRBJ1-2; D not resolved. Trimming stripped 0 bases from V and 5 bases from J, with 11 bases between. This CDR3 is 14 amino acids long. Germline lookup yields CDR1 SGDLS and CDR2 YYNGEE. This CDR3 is CASSVGNSPYGYTF. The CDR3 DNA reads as TGTGCCAGCAGCGTAGGGAACAGCCCTTATGGCTACACCTTC.

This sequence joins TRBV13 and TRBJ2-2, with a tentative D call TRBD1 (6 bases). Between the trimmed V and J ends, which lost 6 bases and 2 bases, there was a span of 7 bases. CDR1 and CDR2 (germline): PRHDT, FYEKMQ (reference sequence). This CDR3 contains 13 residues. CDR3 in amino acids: CASRDSNTGELFF. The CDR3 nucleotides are TGTGCCAGCAGGGACAGTAACACCGGGGAGCTGTTTTTT.

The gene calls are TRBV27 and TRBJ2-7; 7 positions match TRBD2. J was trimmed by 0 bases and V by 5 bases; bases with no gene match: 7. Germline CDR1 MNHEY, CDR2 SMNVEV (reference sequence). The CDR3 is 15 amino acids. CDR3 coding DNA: TGTGCCAGCAGTGGGGGGGACGGCAGCTCCTACGAGCAGTACTTC. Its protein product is CASSGGDGSSYEQYF.

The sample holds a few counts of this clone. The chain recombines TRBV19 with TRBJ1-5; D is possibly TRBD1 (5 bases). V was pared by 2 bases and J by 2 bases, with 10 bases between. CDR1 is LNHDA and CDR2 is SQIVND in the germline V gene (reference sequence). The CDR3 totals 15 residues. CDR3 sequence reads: CASSITGGGNQPQHF. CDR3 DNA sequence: TGTGCCAGTAGTATAACTGGGGGGGGCAATCAGCCCCAGCATTTT.

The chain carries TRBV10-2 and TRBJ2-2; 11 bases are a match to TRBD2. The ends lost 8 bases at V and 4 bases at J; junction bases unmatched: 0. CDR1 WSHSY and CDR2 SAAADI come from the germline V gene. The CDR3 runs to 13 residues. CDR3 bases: TGCGCCAGCGGGACTAGCGGCACCGGGGAGCTGTTTTTT. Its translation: CASGTSGTGELFF.

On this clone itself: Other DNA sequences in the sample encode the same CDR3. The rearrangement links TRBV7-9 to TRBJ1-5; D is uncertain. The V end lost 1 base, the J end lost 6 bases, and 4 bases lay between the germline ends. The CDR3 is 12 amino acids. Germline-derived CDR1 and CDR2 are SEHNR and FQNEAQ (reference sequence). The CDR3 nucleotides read TGTGCCAGCAGCTTAGAGGGTCAGCCCCAGCATTTT. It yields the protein CASSLEGQPQHF.

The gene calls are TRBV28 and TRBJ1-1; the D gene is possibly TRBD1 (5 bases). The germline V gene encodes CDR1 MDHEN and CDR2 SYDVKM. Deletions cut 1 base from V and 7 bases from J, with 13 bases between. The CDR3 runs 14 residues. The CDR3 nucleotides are TGTGCCAGCAGTTTATTTTTCAGGGAGGGTGAAGCTTTCTTT. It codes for CASSLFFREGEAFF.

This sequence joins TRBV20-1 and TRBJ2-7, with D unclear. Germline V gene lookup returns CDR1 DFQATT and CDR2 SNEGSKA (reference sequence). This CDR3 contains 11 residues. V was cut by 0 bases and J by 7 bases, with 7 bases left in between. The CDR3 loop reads CSAREVTEQYF. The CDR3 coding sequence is TGCAGTGCTAGAGAGGTGACAGAGCAGTACTTC.

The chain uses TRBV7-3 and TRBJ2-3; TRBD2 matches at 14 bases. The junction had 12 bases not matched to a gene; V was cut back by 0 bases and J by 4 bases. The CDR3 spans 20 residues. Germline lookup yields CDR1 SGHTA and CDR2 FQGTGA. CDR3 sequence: CASSLTLPGLAGEGADTQYF. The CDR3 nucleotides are TGTGCCAGCAGCTTAACGTTGCCGGGACTAGCGGGAGAAGGGGCAGATACGCAGTATTTT.

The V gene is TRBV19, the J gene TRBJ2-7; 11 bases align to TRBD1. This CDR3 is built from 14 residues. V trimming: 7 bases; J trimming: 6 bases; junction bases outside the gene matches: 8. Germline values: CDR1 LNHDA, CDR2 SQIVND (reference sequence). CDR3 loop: CASIAGTGGFEQYF. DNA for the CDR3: TGTGCCAGTATAGCGGGGACAGGGGGTTTCGAGCAGTACTTC.

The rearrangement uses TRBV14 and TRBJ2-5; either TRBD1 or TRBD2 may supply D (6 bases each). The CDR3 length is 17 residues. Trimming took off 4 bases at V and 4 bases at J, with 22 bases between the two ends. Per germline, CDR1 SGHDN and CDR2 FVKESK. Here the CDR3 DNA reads TGTGCCAGCAGCCTCGGGACAACGGTCGGAGGGGGAGAGACCCAGTACTTC. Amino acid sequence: CASSLGTTVGGGETQYF.

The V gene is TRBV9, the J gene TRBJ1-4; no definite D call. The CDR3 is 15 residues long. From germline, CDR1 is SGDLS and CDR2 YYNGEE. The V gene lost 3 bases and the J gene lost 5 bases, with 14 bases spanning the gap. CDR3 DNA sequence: TGTGCCAGCAGCGCCACCAATGGGGTAAATGAAAAACTGTTTTTT. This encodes CASSATNGVNEKLFF.

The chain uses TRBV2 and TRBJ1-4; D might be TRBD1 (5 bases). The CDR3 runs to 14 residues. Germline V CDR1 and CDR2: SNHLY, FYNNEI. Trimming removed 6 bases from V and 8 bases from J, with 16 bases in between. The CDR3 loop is CASSAVGAWEKLFF. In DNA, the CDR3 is TGTGCCAGCAGCGCCGTCGGGGCTTGGGAAAAACTGTTTTTT.